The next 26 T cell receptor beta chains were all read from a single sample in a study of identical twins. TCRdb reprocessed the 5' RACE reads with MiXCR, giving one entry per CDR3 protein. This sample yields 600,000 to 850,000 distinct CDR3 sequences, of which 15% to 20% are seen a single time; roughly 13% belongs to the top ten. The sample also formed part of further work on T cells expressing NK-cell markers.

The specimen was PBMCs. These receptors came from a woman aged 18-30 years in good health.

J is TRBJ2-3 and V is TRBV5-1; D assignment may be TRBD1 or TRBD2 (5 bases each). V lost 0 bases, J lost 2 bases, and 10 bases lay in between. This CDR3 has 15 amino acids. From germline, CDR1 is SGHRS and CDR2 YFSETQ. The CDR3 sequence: CASSLERGDTDTQYF. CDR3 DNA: TGCGCCAGCAGCTTGGAGAGGGGAGACACAGATACGCAGTATTTT.

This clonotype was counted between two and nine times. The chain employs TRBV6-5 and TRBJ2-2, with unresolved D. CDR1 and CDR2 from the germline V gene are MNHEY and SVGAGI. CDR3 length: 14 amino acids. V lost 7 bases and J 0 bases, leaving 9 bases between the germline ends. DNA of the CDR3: TGTGCCAGCATTACCACCCCGAACACCGGGGAGCTGTTTTTT. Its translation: CASITTPNTGELFF.

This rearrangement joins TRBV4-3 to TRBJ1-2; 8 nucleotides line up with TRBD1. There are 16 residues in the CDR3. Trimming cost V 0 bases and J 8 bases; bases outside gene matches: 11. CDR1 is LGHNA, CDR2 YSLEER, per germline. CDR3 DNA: TGCGCCAGCAGCCAAGATGCCGAACGCGCAGGGGGCGGCTACACCTTC. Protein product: CASSQDAERAGGGYTF.

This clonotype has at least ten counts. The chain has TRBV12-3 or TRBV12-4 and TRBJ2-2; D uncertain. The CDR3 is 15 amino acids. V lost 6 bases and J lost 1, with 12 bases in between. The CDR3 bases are TGTGCCAGCAGCTTCGGAGCCGTGAACACCGGGGAGCTGTTTTTT. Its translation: CASSFGAVNTGELFF.

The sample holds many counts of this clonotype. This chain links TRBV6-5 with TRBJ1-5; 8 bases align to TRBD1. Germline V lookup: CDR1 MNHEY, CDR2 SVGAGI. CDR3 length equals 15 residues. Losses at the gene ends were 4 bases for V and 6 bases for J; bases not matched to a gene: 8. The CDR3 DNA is TGTGCCAGCAGTTCGCGGACAGGGTTAGGTCAGCCCCAGCATTTT. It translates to CASSSRTGLGQPQHF.

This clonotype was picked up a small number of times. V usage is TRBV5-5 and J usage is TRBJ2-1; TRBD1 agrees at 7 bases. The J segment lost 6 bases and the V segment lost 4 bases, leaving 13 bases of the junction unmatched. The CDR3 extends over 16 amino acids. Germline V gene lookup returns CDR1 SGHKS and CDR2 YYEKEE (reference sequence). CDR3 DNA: TGTGCCAGCAGCGACCAGACAGGGACCTCAAGCAATGAGCAGTTCTTC. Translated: CASSDQTGTSSNEQFF.

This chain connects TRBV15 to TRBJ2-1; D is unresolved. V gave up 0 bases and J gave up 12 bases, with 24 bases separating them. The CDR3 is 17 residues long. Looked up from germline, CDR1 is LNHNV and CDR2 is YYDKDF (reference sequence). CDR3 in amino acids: CATSRDQWLDPHKGQFF. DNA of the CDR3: TGTGCCACCAGCAGAGATCAGTGGCTGGACCCCCACAAGGGGCAGTTCTTC.

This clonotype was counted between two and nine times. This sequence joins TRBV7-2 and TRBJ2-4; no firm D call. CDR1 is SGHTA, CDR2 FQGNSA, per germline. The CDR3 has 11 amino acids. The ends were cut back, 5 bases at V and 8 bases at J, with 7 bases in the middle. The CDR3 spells CASSVRDIQYF. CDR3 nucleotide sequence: TGTGCCAGCAGCGTACGTGACATTCAGTACTTC.

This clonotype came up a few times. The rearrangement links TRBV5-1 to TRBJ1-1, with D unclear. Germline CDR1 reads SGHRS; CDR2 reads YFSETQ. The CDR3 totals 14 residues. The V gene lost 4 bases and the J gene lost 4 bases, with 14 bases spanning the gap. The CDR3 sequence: CASSPYTGITEAFF. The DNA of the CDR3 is TGCGCCAGCAGCCCCTATACGGGAATCACTGAAGCTTTCTTT.

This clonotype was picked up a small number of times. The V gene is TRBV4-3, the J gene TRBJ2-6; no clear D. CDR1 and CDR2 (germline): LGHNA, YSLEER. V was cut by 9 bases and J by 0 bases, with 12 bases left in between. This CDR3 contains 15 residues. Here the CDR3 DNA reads TGCGCCAGATCCTCCATAGGCTCTGGGGCCAACGTCCTGACTTTC. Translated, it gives CARSSIGSGANVLTF.

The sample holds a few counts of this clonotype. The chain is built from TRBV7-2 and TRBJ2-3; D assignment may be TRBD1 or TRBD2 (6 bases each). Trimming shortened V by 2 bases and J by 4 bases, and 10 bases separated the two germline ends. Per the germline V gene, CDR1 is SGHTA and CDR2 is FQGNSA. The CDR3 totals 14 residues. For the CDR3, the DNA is TGTGCCAGCAGCTTACGGGGGCAGGCAGATACGCAGTATTTT. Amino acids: CASSLRGQADTQYF.

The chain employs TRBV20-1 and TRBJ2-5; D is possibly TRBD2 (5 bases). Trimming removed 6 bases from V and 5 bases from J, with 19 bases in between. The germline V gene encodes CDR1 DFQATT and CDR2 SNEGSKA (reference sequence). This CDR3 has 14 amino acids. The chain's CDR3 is CSAEVDDKLETQYF. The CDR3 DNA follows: TGCAGTGCGGAGGTGGACGACAAGTTGGAGACCCAGTACTTC.

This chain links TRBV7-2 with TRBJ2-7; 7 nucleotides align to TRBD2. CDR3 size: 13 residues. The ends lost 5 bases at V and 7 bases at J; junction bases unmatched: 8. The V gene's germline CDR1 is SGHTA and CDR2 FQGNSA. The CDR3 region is CASSPGGWDEQYF. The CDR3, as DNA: TGTGCCAGCAGCCCCGGGGGGTGGGATGAGCAGTACTTC.

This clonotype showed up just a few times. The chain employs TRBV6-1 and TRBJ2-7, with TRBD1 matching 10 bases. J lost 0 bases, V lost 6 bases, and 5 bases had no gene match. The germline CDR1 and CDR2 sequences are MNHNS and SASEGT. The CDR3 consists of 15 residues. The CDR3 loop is CASREWTGGSYEQYF. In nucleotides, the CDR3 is TGTGCCAGCAGAGAATGGACAGGGGGCTCCTACGAGCAGTACTTC.

For the CDR3, the DNA is TGTGCCAGCAGTGACCCCTGGGTTAGATACGAGCAGTACTTC. Translation: CASSDPWVRYEQYF. The rearrangement joins TRBV6-4 to TRBJ2-7; D remains ambiguous. The V gene lost 2 bases and the J gene lost 4 bases, with 12 bases spanning the gap. There are 14 residues in the CDR3. The V gene's germline CDR1 is MRHNA and CDR2 SNTAGT.

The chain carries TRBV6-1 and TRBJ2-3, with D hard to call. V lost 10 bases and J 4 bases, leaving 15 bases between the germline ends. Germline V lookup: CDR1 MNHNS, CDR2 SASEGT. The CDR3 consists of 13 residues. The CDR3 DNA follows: TGTGCCACCCAAGTGGGTCTCGCAGATACGCAGTATTTT. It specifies CATQVGLADTQYF.

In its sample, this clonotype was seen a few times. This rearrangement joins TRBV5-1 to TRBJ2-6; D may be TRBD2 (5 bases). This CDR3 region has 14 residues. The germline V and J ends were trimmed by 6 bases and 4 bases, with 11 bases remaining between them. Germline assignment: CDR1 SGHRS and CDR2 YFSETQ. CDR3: CASTPRGGANVLTF. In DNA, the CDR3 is TGCGCCAGCACCCCAAGAGGGGGGGCCAACGTCCTGACTTTC.

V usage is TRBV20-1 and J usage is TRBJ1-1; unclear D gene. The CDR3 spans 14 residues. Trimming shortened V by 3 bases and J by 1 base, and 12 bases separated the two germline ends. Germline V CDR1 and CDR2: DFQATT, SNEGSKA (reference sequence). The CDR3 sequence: CSASRRVKNTEAFF. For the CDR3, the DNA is TGCAGTGCTAGTCGAAGGGTGAAGAACACTGAAGCTTTCTTT.

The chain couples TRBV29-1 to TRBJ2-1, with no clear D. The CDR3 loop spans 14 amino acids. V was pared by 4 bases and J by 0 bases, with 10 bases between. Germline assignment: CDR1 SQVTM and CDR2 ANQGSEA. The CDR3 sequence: CSVGGFSSYNEQFF. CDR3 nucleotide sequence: TGCAGCGTTGGTGGGTTTAGCTCCTACAATGAGCAGTTCTTC.

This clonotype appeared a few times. CDR3 coding DNA: TGCGCCAGCAGCCAGACCCTGGGGGGTGTATCTGGAAACACCATATATTTT. Translation gives CASSQTLGGVSGNTIYF. The chain employs TRBV4-3 and TRBJ1-3; D perhaps matches TRBD1 (5 bases). V lost 3 bases to trimming and J lost 1 base, with 16 bases between them. The CDR3 runs to 17 residues. Germline CDR1 LGHNA, CDR2 YSLEER.

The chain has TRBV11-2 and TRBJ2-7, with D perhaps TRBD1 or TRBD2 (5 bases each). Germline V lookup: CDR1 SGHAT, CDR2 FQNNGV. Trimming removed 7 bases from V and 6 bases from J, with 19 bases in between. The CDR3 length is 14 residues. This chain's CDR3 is CASNLGEGFAEQYF. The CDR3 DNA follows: TGTGCCAGCAACCTGGGAGAGGGGTTCGCCGAGCAGTACTTC.

CDR3: CASSFFPVGQETQYF. The CDR3 DNA reads TGTGCCAGCAGCTTCTTCCCGGTGGGCCAAGAGACCCAGTACTTC. This chain uses TRBV7-2 with TRBJ2-5, with D unresolved. The germline gives CDR1 SGHTA, CDR2 FQGNSA. The CDR3 runs 15 residues. V was clipped by 3 bases and J by 1 base, with 12 bases between them.

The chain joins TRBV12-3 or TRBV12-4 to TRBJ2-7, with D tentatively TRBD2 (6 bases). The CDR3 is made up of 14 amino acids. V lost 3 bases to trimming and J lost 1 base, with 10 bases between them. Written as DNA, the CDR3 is TGTGCCAGCAGTTTCCGGGACTTGTCCTACGAGCAGTACTTC. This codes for CASSFRDLSYEQYF.

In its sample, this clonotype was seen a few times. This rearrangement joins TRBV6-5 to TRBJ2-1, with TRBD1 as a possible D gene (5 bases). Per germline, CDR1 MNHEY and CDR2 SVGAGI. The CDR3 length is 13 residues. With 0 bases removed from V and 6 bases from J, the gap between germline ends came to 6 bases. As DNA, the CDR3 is TGTGCCAGCAGTTACTCAGGGGCCAATGAGCAGTTCTTC. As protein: CASSYSGANEQFF.

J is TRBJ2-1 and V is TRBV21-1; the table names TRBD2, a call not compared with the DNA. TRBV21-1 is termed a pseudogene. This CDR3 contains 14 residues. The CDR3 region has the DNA TGTGAGCGGGGTTTTCTGATCTCCTACAATGAGCAGTTCTTC. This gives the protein CERGFLISYNEQFF.

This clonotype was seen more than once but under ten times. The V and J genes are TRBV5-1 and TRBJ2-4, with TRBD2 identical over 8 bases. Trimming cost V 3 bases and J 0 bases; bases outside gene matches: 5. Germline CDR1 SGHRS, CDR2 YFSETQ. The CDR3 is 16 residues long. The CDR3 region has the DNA TGCGCCAGCAGCTCCATTAGCGGGGTAGCCAAAAACATTCAGTACTTC. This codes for CASSSISGVAKNIQYF.